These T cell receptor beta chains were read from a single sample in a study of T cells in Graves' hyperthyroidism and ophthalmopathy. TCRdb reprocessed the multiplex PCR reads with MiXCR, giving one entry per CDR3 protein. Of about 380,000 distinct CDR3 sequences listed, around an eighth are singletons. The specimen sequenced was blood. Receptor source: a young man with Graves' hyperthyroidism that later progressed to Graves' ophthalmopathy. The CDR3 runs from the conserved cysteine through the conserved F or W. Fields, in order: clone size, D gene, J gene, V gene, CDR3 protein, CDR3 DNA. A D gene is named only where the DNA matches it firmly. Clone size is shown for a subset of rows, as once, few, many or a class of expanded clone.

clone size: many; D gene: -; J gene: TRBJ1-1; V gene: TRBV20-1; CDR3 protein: CSARDWPAEGAFF; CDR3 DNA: TGCAGTGCTAGAGATTGGCCGGCTGAAGGAGCTTTCTTT
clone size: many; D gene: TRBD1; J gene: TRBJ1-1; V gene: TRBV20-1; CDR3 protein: CSAREIPGQGKYAEGNTEAFF; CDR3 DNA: TGCAGTGCTAGAGAGATCCCGGGACAGGGTAAATATGCAGAGGGAAACACTGAAGCTTTCTTT
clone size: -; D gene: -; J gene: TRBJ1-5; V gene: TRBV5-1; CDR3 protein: CASSLGGAGGQPQHF; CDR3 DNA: TGCGCCAGCAGCCTGGGGGGGGCAGGTGGTCAGCCCCAGCATTTT
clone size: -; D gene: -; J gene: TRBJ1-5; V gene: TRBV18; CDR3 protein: CASSPLGGEEPQHF; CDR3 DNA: TGTGCCAGCTCACCACTGGGGGGGGAGGAGCCCCAGCATTTT
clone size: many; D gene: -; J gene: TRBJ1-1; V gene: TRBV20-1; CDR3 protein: CSAPGDTLNTEAFF; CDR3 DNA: TGCAGTGCCCCTGGGGACACCTTGAACACTGAAGCTTTCTTT
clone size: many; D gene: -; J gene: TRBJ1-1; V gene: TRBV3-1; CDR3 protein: CASSHGTKTEAFF; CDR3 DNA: TGTGCCAGCAGCCATGGGACAAAGACTGAAGCTTTCTTT
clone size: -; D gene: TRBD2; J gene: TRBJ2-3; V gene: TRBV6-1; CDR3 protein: CASRSGGGPDTQYF; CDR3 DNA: TGTGCCAGCAGGTCTGGCGGGGGGCCAGATACGCAGTATTTT
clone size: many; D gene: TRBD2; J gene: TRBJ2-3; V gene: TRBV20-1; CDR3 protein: CSARERGWTDTQYF; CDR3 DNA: TGCAGTGCTAGGGAGCGGGGGTGGACAGATACGCAGTATTTT
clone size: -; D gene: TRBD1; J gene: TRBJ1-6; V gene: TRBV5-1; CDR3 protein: CASSIIPGQGNAPLHF; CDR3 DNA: TGCGCCAGCAGCATCATTCCGGGACAGGGTAATGCACCCCTCCACTTT
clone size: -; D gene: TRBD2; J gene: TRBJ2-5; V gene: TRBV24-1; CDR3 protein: CATQGTTQETQYF; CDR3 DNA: TGTGCCACCCAAGGGACTACCCAAGAGACCCAGTACTTC
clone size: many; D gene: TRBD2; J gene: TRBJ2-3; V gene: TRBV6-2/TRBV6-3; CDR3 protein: CATTQAGSGDTQYF; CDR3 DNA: TGTGCCACCACCCAGGCCGGTAGCGGGGATACGCAGTATTTT
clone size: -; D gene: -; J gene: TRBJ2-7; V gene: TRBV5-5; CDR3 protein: CASSPRGALPYEQYF; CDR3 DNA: TGTGCCAGCAGCCCCCGGGGAGCGCTTCCCTACGAGCAGTACTTC